Listed below are T cell receptor beta chains from one sample, sequenced in a study of low-dose radiotherapy and immunotherapy resistance in tumors. One entry per CDR3 protein, called by TCRdb with MiXCR from the reads. Altogether roughly 60,000 distinct CDR3 sequences are present, under 30% being singletons, with the ten largest covering around 5.7%. Here the sequenced sample was PBMCs, taken before treatment. The source of these receptors is a male donor with prostate cancer. Both conserved end residues are part of each CDR3. Each record gives: V gene, clone size, D gene, J gene, CDR3 DNA, CDR3 protein. The D gene is left open where the match is weak. Clone size, where shown, is once, few, many, or a class for clones that have expanded.

TRBV12-3/TRBV12-4	few	NA	TRBJ1-2	TGTGCCAGCAGTCTCGGACTCGTTGGCTACACCTTC	CASSLGLVGYTF
TRBV29-1	few	TRBD1	TRBJ2-7	TGCAGCGTTGAAGATCCCACGGGACAGCTCTCCTACGAGCAGTACTTC	CSVEDPTGQLSYEQYF
TRBV3-1	many	NA	TRBJ1-4	TGTGCCAGCAGCGCGGCCGGGACCGGCGGTGAAAAACTGTTTTTT	CASSAAGTGGEKLFF
TRBV12-5	few	TRBD2	TRBJ2-1	TGTGCTAGTGGTTTGTTCGATATAGCGGGGGGTTACAATGAGCAGTTCTTC	CASGLFDIAGGYNEQFF
TRBV19	many	NA	TRBJ2-6	TGTGCCAGTCTCGACCCCTCCTCTGGGGCCAACGTCCTGACTTTC	CASLDPSSGANVLTF
TRBV29-1	NA	TRBD1	TRBJ2-1	TGCAGCGTGGAGGGGACAGGGGCCAGGGAGCAGTTCTTC	CSVEGTGAREQFF
TRBV2	many	NA	TRBJ2-2	TGTGCCAGCTCTATGACTAGAAACACCGGGGAGCTGTTTTTT	CASSMTRNTGELFF
TRBV25-1	many	TRBD1	TRBJ1-2	TGTGCCAGCAGTGATCTGACAGGGGGCGCCGCTGGCTACACCTTC	CASSDLTGGAAGYTF
TRBV10-3	NA	TRBD1	TRBJ1-5	TGTGCCATCAGTCCCGGACAGGGTTATCAGCCCCAGCATTTT	CAISPGQGYQPQHF
TRBV20-1	many	TRBD2	TRBJ2-5	TGCAGTGCTAGTAGGACTAGCGGAGGGGAACCCCAAGAGACCCAGTACTTC	CSASRTSGGEPQETQYF
TRBV5-1	many	NA	TRBJ2-1	TGCGCCAGCAGAAGGGTCGGGAGTGGGACTGAGCAGTTCTTC	CASRRVGSGTEQFF
TRBV20-1	many	NA	TRBJ2-1	TGCAGTGCTGGTGGGGCAGGGAGCCCCAATGAGCAGTTCTTC	CSAGGAGSPNEQFF
TRBV7-9	many	NA	TRBJ2-7	TGTGCCAGCAGCTATACCGGGACCTCCTACGAGCAGTACTTC	CASSYTGTSYEQYF
TRBV25-1	many	NA	TRBJ2-7	TGTGCCAGCAGTCCTCCCGGGGGCGGATCCTACGAGCAGTACTTC	CASSPPGGGSYEQYF
TRBV5-6	few	NA	TRBJ1-1	TGTGCCAGCAGCCGGGTAGACCCGGGGTCTGAAGCTTTCTTT	CASSRVDPGSEAFF
TRBV5-1	many	TRBD1	TRBJ2-2	TGCGCCAGCAGCACGGGGACAGTGAACACCGGGGAGCTGTTTTTT	CASSTGTVNTGELFF
TRBV28	medium-sized	NA	TRBJ2-7	TGTGCCAGCAGTCCGCCCGGGTCCGAGCAGTACTTC	CASSPPGSEQYF
TRBV7-9	once	TRBD1	TRBJ2-1	TGTGCCAGCAGCCCCCGGCCAGGGACAGGTCAGAGCTCCTACAATGAGCAGTTCTTC	CASSPRPGTGQSSYNEQFF
TRBV7-9	many	TRBD2	TRBJ2-7	TGTGCCAGCAGCTTAGGGCGTGGCCAAAGCGGGGGCGAGCAGTACTTC	CASSLGRGQSGGEQYF
TRBV7-2	many	NA	TRBJ2-4	TGTGCCAGCAGCTTAGCCGGGCCTCTATGGGACTTC	CASSLAGPLWDF
TRBV30	NA	TRBD1	TRBJ1-4	TGTGCCTGGGCCAGGGGGCTGGAAGAAAAACTGTTTTTT	CAWARGLEEKLFF
TRBV7-2	NA	NA	TRBJ1-2	TGTGCCAGCAGCTTAGTCGGTTCAGACTATGGCTACACCTTC	CASSLVGSDYGYTF
TRBV11-1	many	TRBD2	TRBJ2-1	TGTGCCAGCAGCTTAATTCGGGAGGGCCGGAATGAGCAGTTCTTC	CASSLIREGRNEQFF
TRBV27	NA	TRBD2	TRBJ2-3	TGTGCCAGCAGTTGGACTAGCGGGGGGGCCAGGGCAGATACGCAGTATTTT	CASSWTSGGARADTQYF
TRBV7-6	many	TRBD2	TRBJ2-5	TGTGCCAGCAGCTCTCTTAGCGGGGGGGAGACCCAGTACTTC	CASSSLSGGETQYF
TRBV19	once	NA	TRBJ1-5	TGTGCCAGTAGTACAGACGGGGGGAGAAGCAATCAGCCCCAGCATTTT	CASSTDGGRSNQPQHF
TRBV20-1	many	TRBD1	TRBJ1-6	TGCAGTGCTACCGATGGACAGGGAATGAATTCACCCCTCCACTTT	CSATDGQGMNSPLHF
TRBV2	NA	NA	TRBJ1-2	TGTGCCAGCACTCAGGGGTTGGGCTATGGCTACACCTTC	CASTQGLGYGYTF
TRBV30	NA	NA	TRBJ2-7	TGTGCCTGGAGTGTACAGAGGGACGCCGAGCAGTACTTC	CAWSVQRDAEQYF
TRBV6-2/TRBV6-3	many	NA	TRBJ1-5	TGTGCCAGCAGTTATATTGACAGCCGAGATAGCAATCAGCCCCAGCATTTT	CASSYIDSRDSNQPQHF
TRBV2	NA	NA	TRBJ1-2	TGTGCCAGCAACAGCCAGCCCACCGCTAACTATGGCTACACCTTC	CASNSQPTANYGYTF
TRBV7-8	NA	TRBD1	TRBJ2-7	TGTGCCAGCAGCCAGGCCCGGGACAGGGTGGTAGGGCAGTACTTC	CASSQARDRVVGQYF
TRBV12-3/TRBV12-4	few	NA	TRBJ1-2	TGTGCCAGCAGTTTGCAAGTAGCCTATGGCTACACCTTC	CASSLQVAYGYTF
TRBV5-1	many	NA	TRBJ2-3	TGCGCCAGCAGCTTACCGACCGACAGGTTCACAGATACGCAGTATTTT	CASSLPTDRFTDTQYF
TRBV5-3	many	TRBD1	TRBJ1-1	TGTGCCAGCAGTCCGACAGGGATCACTGAAGCTTTCTTT	CASSPTGITEAFF
TRBV6-6	few	TRBD2	TRBJ2-7	TGTGCCAGCAGCCGCAGACTAGCGGGGGGCCAAAGCTACGAGCAGTACTTC	CASSRRLAGGQSYEQYF
TRBV24-1	many	NA	TRBJ1-5	TGTGCCACCAGTGATTTGTCGGGATATCAGCCCCAGCATTTT	CATSDLSGYQPQHF
TRBV5-1	many	TRBD2	TRBJ2-6	TGCGCCAGCAGCCCTCTAGCGGGGGCTGGTGGGGCCAACGTCCTGACTTTC	CASSPLAGAGGANVLTF
TRBV12-3/TRBV12-4	many	NA	TRBJ1-6	TGTGCCAGCAGTCCAAACCCGGGTTATAATTCACCCCTCCACTTT	CASSPNPGYNSPLHF
TRBV11-2	NA	TRBD1	TRBJ1-1	TGTGCCAGTAGCTCCTATCCCCGACAGGGGGGGGCGAACACTGAAGCTTCCTTT	CASSSYPRQGGANTEASF
TRBV20-1	NA	NA	TRBJ1-6	TGCAGTGCTAGGGGAGACAGTAGCTCTAATTCACCCCTCCACTTT	CSARGDSSSNSPLHF
TRBV5-4	many	NA	TRBJ1-1	TGTGCCAGCAGCTTAGGAGGGACCGCCTTGAACACTGAAGCTTTCTTT	CASSLGGTALNTEAFF
TRBV5-6	NA	NA	TRBJ2-1	TGTGCCAGCTGGTCTTTGACTAGTGGAAATTACAATGAGCAGTTCTTC	CASWSLTSGNYNEQFF
TRBV21-1	many	NA	TRBJ2-7	TGTGCCAGCAGCCGCAGGGGGCCCTCGGACGAGCAGTACTTC	CASSRRGPSDEQYF
TRBV4-1	many	NA	TRBJ2-5	TGCGCCAGCAGCCAAAACGACCAGACCCAGTACTTC	CASSQNDQTQYF
TRBV4-1	few	TRBD2	TRBJ2-1	TGCGCCAGCAGCCAAGGGGGGACTAGCCTCGGTGAGCAGTTCTTC	CASSQGGTSLGEQFF
TRBV5-6	NA	NA	TRBJ2-3	TGTGCCAGCAGTTATCGACTTCTGACCCCGAGCGCAGATACGCAGTATTTT	CASSYRLLTPSADTQYF
TRBV5-1	medium-sized	TRBD1	TRBJ2-1	TGCGCCAGCAGTAAGGGGGCGATGGGCAATGAGCAGTTCTTC	CASSKGAMGNEQFF